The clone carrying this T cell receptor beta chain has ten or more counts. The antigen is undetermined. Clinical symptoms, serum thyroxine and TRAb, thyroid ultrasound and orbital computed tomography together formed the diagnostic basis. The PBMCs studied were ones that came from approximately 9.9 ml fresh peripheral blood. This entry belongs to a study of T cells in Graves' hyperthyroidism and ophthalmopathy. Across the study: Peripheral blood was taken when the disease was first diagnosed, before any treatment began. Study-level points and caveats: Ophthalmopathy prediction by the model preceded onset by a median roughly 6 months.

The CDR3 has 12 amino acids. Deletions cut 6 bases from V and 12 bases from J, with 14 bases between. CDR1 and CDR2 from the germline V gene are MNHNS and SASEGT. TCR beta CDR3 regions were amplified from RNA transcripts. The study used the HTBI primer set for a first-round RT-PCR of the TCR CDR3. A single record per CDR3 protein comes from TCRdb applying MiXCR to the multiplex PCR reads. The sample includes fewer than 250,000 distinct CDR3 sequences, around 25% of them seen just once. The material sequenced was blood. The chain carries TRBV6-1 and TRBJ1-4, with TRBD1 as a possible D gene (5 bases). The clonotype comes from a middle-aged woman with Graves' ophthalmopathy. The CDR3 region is CASSPDSLQLFF. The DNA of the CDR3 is TGTGCCAGCAGCCCCGACAGTCTTCAACTGTTTTTT.